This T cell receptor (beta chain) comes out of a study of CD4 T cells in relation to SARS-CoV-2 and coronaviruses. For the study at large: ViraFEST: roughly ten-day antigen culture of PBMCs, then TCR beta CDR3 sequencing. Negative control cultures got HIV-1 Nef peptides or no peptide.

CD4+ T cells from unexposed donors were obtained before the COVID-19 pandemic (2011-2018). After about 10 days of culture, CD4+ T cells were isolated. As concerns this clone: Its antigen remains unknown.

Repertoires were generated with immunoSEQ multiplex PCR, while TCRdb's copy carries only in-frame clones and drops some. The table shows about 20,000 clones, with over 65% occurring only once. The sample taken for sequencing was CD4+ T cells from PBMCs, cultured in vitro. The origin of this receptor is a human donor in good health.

For the CDR3, the DNA is TGTGCCAGCAGCTCCGTCTACGACACGTATGATTACGAGCAGTACTTC. Encoded protein: CASSSVYDTYDYEQYF. The rearrangement uses TRBV7-2 and TRBJ2-7; D ambiguous. CDR1 is SGHTA, CDR2 FQGNSA, per germline. The CDR3 is 16 amino acids. Deletions cut 4 bases from V and 4 bases from J, with 20 bases between.